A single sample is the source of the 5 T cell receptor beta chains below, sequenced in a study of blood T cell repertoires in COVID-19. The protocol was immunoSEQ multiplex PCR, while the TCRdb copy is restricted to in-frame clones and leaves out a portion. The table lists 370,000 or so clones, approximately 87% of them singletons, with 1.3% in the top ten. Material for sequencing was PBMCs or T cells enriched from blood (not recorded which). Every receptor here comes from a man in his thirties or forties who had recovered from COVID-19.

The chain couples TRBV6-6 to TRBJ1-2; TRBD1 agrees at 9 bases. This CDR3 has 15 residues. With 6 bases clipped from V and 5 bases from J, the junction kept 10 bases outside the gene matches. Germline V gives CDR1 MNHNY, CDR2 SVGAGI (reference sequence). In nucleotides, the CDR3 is TGTGCCAGCAGCCTCCCGGGACAGGGTGGTTATGGCTACACCTTC. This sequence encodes CASSLPGQGGYGYTF.

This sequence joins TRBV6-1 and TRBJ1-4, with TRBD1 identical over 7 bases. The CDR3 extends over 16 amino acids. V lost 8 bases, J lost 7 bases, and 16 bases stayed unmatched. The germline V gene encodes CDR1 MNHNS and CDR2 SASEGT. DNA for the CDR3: TGTGCCAGCCGTGGTCGGGACAGACAAGGTTCTGAAAAACTGTTTTTT. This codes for CASRGRDRQGSEKLFF.

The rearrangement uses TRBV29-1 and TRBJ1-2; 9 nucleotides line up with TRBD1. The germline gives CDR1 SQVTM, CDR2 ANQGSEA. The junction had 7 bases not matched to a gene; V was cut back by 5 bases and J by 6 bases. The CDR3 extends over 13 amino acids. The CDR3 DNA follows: TGCAGCGTTCGGGACAGGGAGTTGAATGGCTACACCTTC. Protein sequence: CSVRDRELNGYTF.

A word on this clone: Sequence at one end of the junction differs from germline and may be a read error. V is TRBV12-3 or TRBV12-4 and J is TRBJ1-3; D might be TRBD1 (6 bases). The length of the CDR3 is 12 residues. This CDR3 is CASSFFGGRSDF. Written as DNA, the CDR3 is TGTGCCAGCAGTTTTTTTGGGGGCAGAAGCGACTTT.

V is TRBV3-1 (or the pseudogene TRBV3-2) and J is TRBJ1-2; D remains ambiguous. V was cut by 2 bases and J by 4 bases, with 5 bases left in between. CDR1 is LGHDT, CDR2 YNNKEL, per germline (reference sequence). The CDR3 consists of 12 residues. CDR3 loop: CASSQSGYGYTF. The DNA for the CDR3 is TGTGCCAGCAGCCAATCCGGCTATGGCTACACCTTC.